The T cell receptor beta chain under discussion was sequenced for a study of blood T cell repertoires in COVID-19. Study overall: Nucleic acid was either cDNA or gDNA, and it came from T cells, B-cell-depleted T cells, or PBMCs.

The CDR3 runs to 14 residues. Trimming took 4 bases from V and 6 from J, leaving 10 bases between them. Germline CDR1 and CDR2: SGHTA and FQGNSA. As handled by the study authors: Estimated nucleated cell counts came from reference gene primer amplification. TCRdb keeps only in-frame clones here, not all; method: immunoSEQ multiplex PCR. The V and J calls and clone size were taken over from that table, and D and trimming were inferred from the DNA. This sample has over 150,000 clones, with approximately 86% found just once. The receptor comes from a man in his fifties or sixties with active or convalescent COVID-19. J is TRBJ1-6 and V is TRBV7-2; a possible D gene is TRBD1 (6 bases). Sequenced material: peripheral blood. The CDR3 spells CASSSQGRNSPLHF. CDR3 DNA: TGTGCCAGCAGCTCACAGGGCCGTAATTCACCCCTCCACTTT.